These 18 T cell receptor beta chains share one sample of origin, sequenced in a study of blood T cell repertoires in COVID-19. Clones were read by immunoSEQ multiplex PCR, and TCRdb kept only the in-frame ones, dropping some. The sample lists 100,000 or so clones; 80% to 90% were seen once. Source material: peripheral blood. Receptors originate from a woman aged 80 or over with acute or convalescent COVID-19.

In this sample, this clone turned up once. V usage is TRBV7-9 and J usage is TRBJ1-4, with D unclear. The germline V gene has CDR1 SEHNR and CDR2 FQNEAQ (reference sequence). This CDR3 has 15 residues. V lost 3 bases, J lost 5 bases, and 13 bases lay in between. This CDR3 reads CASSFSRGENEKLFF. The CDR3 DNA is TGTGCCAGCAGCTTCTCCCGGGGAGAGAATGAAAAACTGTTTTTT.

This clone has just one count. The rearrangement links TRBV11-2 to TRBJ2-1, with D uncertain. The CDR3 is 14 amino acids. Germline CDR1 is SGHAT and CDR2 is FQNNGV. V was cut by 5 bases and J by 4 bases, with 12 bases left in between. The CDR3 bases are TGTGCCAGCAGCCCCTACAGTAGATACAATGAGCAGTTCTTC. Translated: CASSPYSRYNEQFF.

The rearrangement uses TRBV9 and TRBJ2-3, with 9 bases identical to TRBD2. Germline trimming cut 4 bases from V and 1 base from J; bases unmatched to any gene: 1. Looked up from germline, CDR1 is SGDLS and CDR2 is YYNGEE. This CDR3 spans 14 amino acids. CDR3 DNA: TGTGCCAGCAGCAGCGGGGGGCGCACAGATACGCAGTATTTT. Translated: CASSSGGRTDTQYF. Filled out from reference TRBV9 and TRBJ2-3, the complete variable domain reads DSGVTQTPKHLITATGQRVTLRCSPRSGDLSVYWYQQSLDQGLQFLIQYYNGEERAKGNILERFSAQQFPDLHSELNLSSLELGDSALYFCASSSGGRTDTQYFGPGTRLTVL.

A word on this clone: An end of the junction does not agree with germline; a read error may underlie this. The chain joins TRBV28 to TRBJ2-7, with a tentative D call TRBD2 (5 bases). This CDR3 is built from 14 residues. The V gene's germline CDR1 is MDHEN and CDR2 SYDVKM. CDR3 bases: TGTGCCAGCAGTCCGGGGTCGGTCCTCCTGGGCGGCGCCTTC. This translates into CASSPGSVLLGGAF. Together with reference TRBV28 and TRBJ2-7, the CDR3 gives the full variable domain: DVKVTQSSRYLVKRTGEKVFLECVQDMDHENMFWYRQDPGLGLRLIYFSYDVKMKEKGDIPEGYSVSREKKERFSLILESASTNQTSMYLCASSPGSVLLGGAFGPGTRLTVT.

This clone was counted between two and nine times. The gene calls are TRBV4-3 and TRBJ1-2; perhaps TRBD1 as D (6 bases). Germline V CDR1 and CDR2: LGHNA, YSLEER. The V gene lost 4 bases and the J gene lost 4 bases, with 10 bases spanning the gap. The CDR3 is 13 amino acids. The CDR3 sequence is CASSPTGFYGYTF. Here the CDR3 DNA reads TGCGCCAGCAGCCCCACAGGGTTCTATGGCTACACCTTC.

The chain carries TRBV7-7 and TRBJ2-7, with 8 bases aligning to TRBD2. Germline CDR1 is SSHAT and CDR2 is FNYEAQ (reference sequence). V lost 4 bases and J lost 6; bases outside the gene matches: 8. This CDR3 has 14 residues. CDR3 loop: CASSSGGGLSEQYF. As DNA, the CDR3 is TGTGCCAGCAGCTCGGGAGGGGGACTCTCCGAGCAGTACTTC.

This chain links TRBV7-2 with TRBJ2-5; the match to TRBD1 covers 8 bases. The CDR3 spans 14 residues. Per germline, CDR1 SGHTA and CDR2 FQGNSA. With V trimmed by 5 bases and J by 9 bases, 11 bases remained unmatched. Here the CDR3 reads CASSPDRGWGAQYF. CDR3 sequence (DNA): TGTGCCAGCAGCCCTGACAGGGGCTGGGGGGCCCAGTACTTC.

This chain uses TRBV7-8 with TRBJ1-5; possible D gene TRBD1, 5 bases. There are 19 residues in the CDR3. Germline loops: CDR1 SGHVS, CDR2 FQNEAQ. V was cut by 0 bases and J by 0 bases, with 18 bases left in between. This CDR3 is CASSLARAGITYSNQPQHF. The CDR3 DNA is TGTGCCAGCAGCTTAGCGCGCGCAGGGATTACCTATAGCAATCAGCCCCAGCATTTT.

This rearrangement joins TRBV19 to TRBJ1-5, with D tentatively TRBD1 (6 bases). The CDR3 runs 16 residues. In germline, CDR1 is LNHDA, CDR2 SQIVND (reference sequence). Deletions cut 4 bases from V and 0 bases from J, with 13 bases between. The CDR3 sequence: CASSTTGTYSNQPQHF. In DNA form, the CDR3 reads TGTGCCAGTAGTACCACCGGGACATATAGCAATCAGCCCCAGCATTTT.

This clone appeared a single time. The chain carries TRBV9 and TRBJ2-1; D is undetermined. Germline CDR1 reads SGDLS; CDR2 reads YYNGEE. The CDR3 is 14 residues long. The V gene lost 1 base and the J gene lost 0 bases, with 5 bases spanning the gap. The CDR3 nucleotides are TGTGCCAGCAGCGTACGGAGCTCCTACAATGAGCAGTTCTTC. Amino acids: CASSVRSSYNEQFF.

This clone was observed a handful of times. The same CDR3 also results from other DNA sequences found in this sample. The chain is built from TRBV10-3 and TRBJ1-3; 7 positions agree with TRBD1. The CDR3 has 13 residues. In germline, CDR1 is ENHRY, CDR2 SYGVKD. Trimming at V came to 8 bases and at J to 0 bases, leaving 1 base not matched to a gene. The CDR3 reads CAIRDSSGNTIYF. The CDR3 bases are TGTGCCATCCGGGACAGCTCTGGAAACACCATATATTTT.

This clone was seen once. This chain connects TRBV18 to TRBJ2-1; 9 bases fit TRBD1. Germline CDR1 and CDR2: KGHSH and LQKENI. Trimming at V came to 6 bases and at J to 7 bases, leaving 10 bases not matched to a gene. The CDR3 sequence is 15 residues long. Written as DNA, the CDR3 is TGTGCCAGCTCCCTCTCCGGACAGGGGTCAAATGAGCAGTTCTTC. It yields the protein CASSLSGQGSNEQFF.

J is TRBJ2-7 and V is TRBV20-1; 11 nucleotides line up with TRBD2. The CDR3 has 16 residues. Unmatched junction bases numbered 7, after V lost 3 bases and J lost 0 bases. From germline, CDR1 is DFQATT and CDR2 SNEGSKA (reference sequence). Here the CDR3 DNA reads TGCAGTGCTAGTCCCCTAGCGGGGGGTCCCTCCTACGAGCAGTACTTC. Protein: CSASPLAGGPSYEQYF.

A single count supports this clone. The chain is built from TRBV2 and TRBJ2-7; TRBD1 is a possible D gene (6 bases). The germline V gene has CDR1 SNHLY and CDR2 FYNNEI. The CDR3 has 14 amino acids. V was clipped by 8 bases and J by 3 bases, with 17 bases between them. The CDR3 loop reads CASGSPGQLYEQYF. The DNA for the CDR3 is TGTGCCAGCGGTAGCCCGGGACAACTCTACGAGCAGTACTTC. Filled out from reference TRBV2 and TRBJ2-7, the complete variable domain reads EPEVTQTPSHQVTQMGQEVILRCVPISNHLYFYWYRQILGQKVEFLVSFYNNEISEKSEIFDDQFSVERPDGSNFTLKIRSTKLEDSAMYFCASGSPGQLYEQYFGPGTRLTVT.

J is TRBJ1-4 and V is TRBV7-9; D remains unclear. V was shortened by 4 bases and J by 3 bases, with 12 bases between the two germline ends. The CDR3 length is 15 residues. From germline, CDR1 is SEHNR and CDR2 FQNEAQ (reference sequence). The CDR3 protein is CASSSRRVPNEKLFF. CDR3 DNA: TGTGCCAGCAGCTCCCGGAGGGTGCCTAATGAAAAACTGTTTTTT.

This rearrangement joins TRBV7-6 to TRBJ1-3, with D possibly being TRBD1 (6 bases). Germline-derived CDR1 and CDR2 are SGHVS and FNYEAQ. Trimming left V 1 base short and J 4 bases short, with 11 bases between. The CDR3 runs 15 residues. The CDR3 protein is CASSLGQGTGNTIYF. The CDR3 DNA sequence: TGTGCCAGCAGCTTAGGTCAGGGGACAGGAAACACCATATATTTT.

This clone was found once. This chain uses TRBV9 with TRBJ2-5; 13 bases agree with TRBD2. Trimming cost V 0 bases and J 1 base; bases outside gene matches: 3. From germline, CDR1 is SGDLS and CDR2 YYNGEE. CDR3 length: 17 residues. CDR3 DNA sequence: TGTGCCAGCAGCGTAGGGACTAGCGGGGGTTTCCAAGAGACCCAGTACTTC. Its translation is CASSVGTSGGFQETQYF.

This clone appeared once. This sequence joins TRBV27 and TRBJ1-2; D gene unclear. The germline V and J ends were trimmed by 2 bases and 4 bases, with 8 bases remaining between them. This CDR3 has 13 residues. CDR1 is MNHEY, CDR2 SMNVEV, per germline (reference sequence). The CDR3 sequence is CASSLSAVYGYTF. The CDR3 DNA follows: TGTGCCAGCAGTTTAAGTGCAGTCTATGGCTACACCTTC.